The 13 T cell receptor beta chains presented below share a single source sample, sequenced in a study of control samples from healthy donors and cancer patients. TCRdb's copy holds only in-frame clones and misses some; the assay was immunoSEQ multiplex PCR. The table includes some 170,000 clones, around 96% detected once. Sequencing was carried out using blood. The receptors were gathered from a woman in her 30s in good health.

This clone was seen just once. The CDR3 sequence is CASRQLLAVSTDTQYF. The CDR3 DNA follows: TGTGCCAGCAGGCAATTACTAGCGGTTAGCACAGATACGCAGTATTTT. The J gene is TRBJ2-3, the V gene TRBV27; 8 bases match TRBD2. Trimming at V came to 6 bases and at J to 0 bases, leaving 8 bases not matched to a gene. Germline CDR1 is MNHEY and CDR2 is SMNVEV (reference sequence). The CDR3 has 16 residues.

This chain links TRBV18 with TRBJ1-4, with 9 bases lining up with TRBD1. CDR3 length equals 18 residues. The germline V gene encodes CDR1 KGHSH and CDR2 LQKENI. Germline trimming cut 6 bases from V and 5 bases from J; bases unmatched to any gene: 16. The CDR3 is CASSEDRGQSTRNEKLFF. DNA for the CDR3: TGTGCCAGCTCCGAGGACAGGGGTCAAAGCACAAGAAATGAAAAACTGTTTTTT.

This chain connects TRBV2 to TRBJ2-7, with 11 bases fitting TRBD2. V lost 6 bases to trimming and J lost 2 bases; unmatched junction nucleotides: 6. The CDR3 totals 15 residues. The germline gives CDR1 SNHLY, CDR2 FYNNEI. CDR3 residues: CASRVPGLAAYEQYF. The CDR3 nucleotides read TGTGCCAGCAGAGTACCGGGACTAGCGGCCTACGAGCAGTACTTC.

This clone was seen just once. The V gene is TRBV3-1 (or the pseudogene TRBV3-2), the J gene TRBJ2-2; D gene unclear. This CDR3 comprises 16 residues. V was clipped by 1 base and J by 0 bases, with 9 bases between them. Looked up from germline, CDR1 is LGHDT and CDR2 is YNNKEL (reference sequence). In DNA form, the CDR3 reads TGTGCCAGCAGCCAAGTCAATGACGCGAACACCGGGGAGCTGTTTTTT. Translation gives CASSQVNDANTGELFF.

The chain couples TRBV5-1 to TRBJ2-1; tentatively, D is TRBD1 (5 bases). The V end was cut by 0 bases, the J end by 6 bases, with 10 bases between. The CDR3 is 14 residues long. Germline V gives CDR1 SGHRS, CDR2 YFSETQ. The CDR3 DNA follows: TGCGCCAGCAGCTTGGGGGGCTGGGGCAATGAGCAGTTCTTC. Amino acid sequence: CASSLGGWGNEQFF. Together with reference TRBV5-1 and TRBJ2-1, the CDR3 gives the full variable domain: KAGVTQTPRYLIKTRGQQVTLSCSPISGHRSVSWYQQTPGQGLQFLFEYFSETQRNKGNFPGRFSGRQFSNSRSEMNVSTLELGDSALYLCASSLGGWGNEQFFGPGTRLTVL.

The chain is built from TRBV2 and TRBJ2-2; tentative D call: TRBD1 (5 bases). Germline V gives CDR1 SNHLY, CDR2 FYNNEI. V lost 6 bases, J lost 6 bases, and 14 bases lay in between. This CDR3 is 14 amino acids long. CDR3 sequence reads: CASSQRTSSGELFF. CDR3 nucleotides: TGTGCCAGCAGCCAAAGGACATCCTCCGGGGAGCTGTTTTTT. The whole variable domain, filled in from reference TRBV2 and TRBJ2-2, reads EPEVTQTPSHQVTQMGQEVILRCVPISNHLYFYWYRQILGQKVEFLVSFYNNEISEKSEIFDDQFSVERPDGSNFTLKIRSTKLEDSAMYFCASSQRTSSGELFFGEGSRLTVL.

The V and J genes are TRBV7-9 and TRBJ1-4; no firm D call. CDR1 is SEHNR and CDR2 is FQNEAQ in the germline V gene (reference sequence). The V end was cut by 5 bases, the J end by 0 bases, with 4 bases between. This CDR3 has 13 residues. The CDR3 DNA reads TGTGCCAGCAGCCGTTCAACTAATGAAAAACTGTTTTTT. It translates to CASSRSTNEKLFF.

In DNA form, the CDR3 reads TGTGCCAGCAGGGAGGGGTCCTCCTACAATGAGCAGTTCTTC. Its protein is CASREGSSYNEQFF. The chain employs TRBV25-1 and TRBJ2-1, with a tentative D call TRBD2 (6 bases). This CDR3 contains 14 residues. The germline V gene has CDR1 MGHDK and CDR2 SYGVNS. V was pared by 6 bases and J by 0 bases, with 9 bases between.

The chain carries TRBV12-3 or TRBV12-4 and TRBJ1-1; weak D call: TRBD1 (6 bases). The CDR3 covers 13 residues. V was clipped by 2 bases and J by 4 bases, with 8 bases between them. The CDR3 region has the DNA TGTGCCAGCAGTTTATTAGGGGGCACTGAAGCTTTCTTT. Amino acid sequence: CASSLLGGTEAFF.

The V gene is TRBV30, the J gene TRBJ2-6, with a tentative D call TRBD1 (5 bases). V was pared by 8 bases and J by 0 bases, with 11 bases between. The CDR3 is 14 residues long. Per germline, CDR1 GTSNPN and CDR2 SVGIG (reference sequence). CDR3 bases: TGTGCCAGCTCAGGGATCTCTGGGGCCAACGTCCTGACTTTC. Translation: CASSGISGANVLTF.

The CDR3 region is CASGTDPYGYTF. The CDR3, as DNA: TGTGCCAGCGGGACAGACCCTTATGGCTACACCTTC. This sequence joins TRBV6-5 and TRBJ1-2, with 7 bases fitting TRBD1. V was pared by 8 bases and J by 5 bases, with 5 bases of the junction left unmatched. The CDR3 covers 12 residues. From germline, CDR1 is MNHEY and CDR2 SVGAGI.

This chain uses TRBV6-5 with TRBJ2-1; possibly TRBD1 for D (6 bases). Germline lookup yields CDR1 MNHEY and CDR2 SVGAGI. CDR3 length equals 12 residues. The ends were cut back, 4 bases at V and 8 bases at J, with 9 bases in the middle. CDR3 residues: CASSFNRDEQFF. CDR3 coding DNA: TGTGCCAGCAGTTTCAACAGGGATGAGCAGTTCTTC.

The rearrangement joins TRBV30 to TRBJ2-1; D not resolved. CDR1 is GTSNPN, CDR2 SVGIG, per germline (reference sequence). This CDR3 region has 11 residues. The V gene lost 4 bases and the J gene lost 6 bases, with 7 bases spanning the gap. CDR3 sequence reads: CAWNERNEQFF. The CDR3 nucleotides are TGTGCCTGGAATGAGCGCAATGAGCAGTTCTTC.